The 23 T cell receptor beta chains in this list originate from one sample, sequenced in a study of blood T cell repertoires in COVID-19. Profiled with immunoSEQ multiplex PCR; TCRdb holds only in-frame clones, not every one. The sample lists hundreds of thousands of clones, approximately 90% occurring once. Material for sequencing was PBMCs or T cells enriched from blood (not recorded which). The receptor set was obtained from a woman between 18 and 29 years old who had recovered from COVID-19.

Notes on this clone: The same CDR3 is also encoded by other DNA sequences in this sample. This rearrangement joins TRBV5-4 to TRBJ1-3; the D is unclear. Germline lookup yields CDR1 SGHNT and CDR2 YYREEE (reference sequence). The CDR3 has 15 amino acids. The V end was cut by 2 bases, the J end by 1 base, with 10 bases between. CDR3 sequence (DNA): TGTGCCAGCAGCTTAGGCGGCGTGTCTGGAAACACCATATATTTT. Translating it yields CASSLGGVSGNTIYF.

The chain links TRBV14 to TRBJ1-1; D is undetermined. CDR3 length equals 12 residues. Trimming left V 4 bases short and J 10 bases short, with 13 bases between. Per germline, CDR1 SGHDN and CDR2 FVKESK. The DNA of the CDR3 is TGTGCCAGCAGCCCCGACCGGGTCACAGCTTTCTTT. Translating gives CASSPDRVTAFF.

The chain employs TRBV24-1 and TRBJ2-7; tentatively, D is TRBD2 (5 bases). This CDR3 is 13 amino acids long. Trimming took 0 bases from V and 6 from J, leaving 8 bases between them. From germline, CDR1 is KGHDR and CDR2 SFDVKD. CDR3 bases: TGTGCCACCAGTGATTTGGAGGGTGCCGAGCAGTACTTC. Amino acid sequence: CATSDLEGAEQYF.

The genes are TRBV2 and TRBJ1-3; D perhaps matches TRBD1 (5 bases). The CDR3 has 16 amino acids. Trimming took 7 bases from V and 3 from J, leaving 19 bases between them. CDR1 and CDR2 (germline): SNHLY, FYNNEI. CDR3 amino acids: CASNRDRGSFGNTIYF. For the CDR3, the DNA is TGTGCCAGCAATCGAGACAGAGGCTCCTTTGGAAACACCATATATTTT.

The rearrangement joins TRBV4-3 to TRBJ2-5; 9 bases map to TRBD1. Germline V CDR1 and CDR2: LGHNA, YSLEER. The V and J ends lost 0 bases and 1 base, in that order; junction bases with no gene match: 3. This CDR3 contains 16 residues. In DNA, the CDR3 is TGCGCCAGCAGCCAAGAGTACAGGGGGCCCCAAGAGACCCAGTACTTC. Translated: CASSQEYRGPQETQYF.

J is TRBJ2-7 and V is TRBV27; no clear D gene. The germline CDR1 and CDR2 sequences are MNHEY and SMNVEV (reference sequence). Trimming pared 2 bases from V and 0 bases from J, leaving 17 bases between. The CDR3 extends over 17 amino acids. The CDR3 coding sequence is TGTGCCAGCAGTTTAAGCAGCTCGACGGCTAGCTCCTACGAGCAGTACTTC. Amino acids: CASSLSSSTASSYEQYF.

The chain carries TRBV5-4 and TRBJ2-1; TRBD2 agrees at 8 bases. This CDR3 is built from 16 residues. J lost 7 bases, V lost 0 bases, and 9 bases had no gene match. Germline V CDR1 and CDR2: SGHNT, YYREEE (reference sequence). The CDR3 sequence is CASSLGTGGPENEQFF. The CDR3 DNA reads TGTGCCAGCAGCTTGGGCACGGGAGGGCCGGAGAATGAGCAGTTCTTC.

V and J are TRBV27 and TRBJ1-1; D is possibly TRBD1 (6 bases). CDR3 length: 13 amino acids. The germline gives CDR1 MNHEY, CDR2 SMNVEV (reference sequence). The V and J ends lost 7 bases and 0 bases respectively, with 9 bases between them. CDR3 bases: TGTGCCAGCACCCCAGGGGTGAACACTGAAGCTTTCTTT. Protein: CASTPGVNTEAFF.

Only one count was recorded for this clone. The CDR3: CASSPLGGSTEAFF. For the CDR3, the DNA is TGTGCCAGCAGTCCGCTTGGAGGGTCCACTGAAGCTTTCTTT. This sequence joins TRBV27 and TRBJ1-1, with unresolved D. CDR3 length: 14 residues. Germline assignment: CDR1 MNHEY and CDR2 SMNVEV (reference sequence). Trimming took 5 bases from V and 4 from J, leaving 14 bases between them.

The chain recombines TRBV28 with TRBJ1-1; D is undetermined. This CDR3 region has 16 residues. CDR1 is MDHEN and CDR2 is SYDVKM in the germline V gene. Trimming shortened V by 4 bases and J by 8 bases, and 23 bases separated the two germline ends. As DNA, the CDR3 is TGTGCCAGCAGTTCTCCTGTCCCTGTGCAGGTGCTCGAAGCTTTCTTT. It translates to CASSSPVPVQVLEAFF.

The genes are TRBV4-1 and TRBJ2-1; weak D call: TRBD1 (6 bases). Germline V CDR1 and CDR2: MGHRA, YSYEKL. Trimming left V 3 bases short and J 8 bases short, with 11 bases between. This CDR3 region has 13 residues. CDR3 nucleotides: TGCGCCAGCAGCCACGGTACAGGGTATGAGCAGTTCTTC. It codes for CASSHGTGYEQFF.

The chain uses TRBV16 and TRBJ1-2, with a weak D call TRBD1 (6 bases). Trimming removed 1 base from V and 1 base from J, with 10 bases in between. Looked up from germline, CDR1 is KGHSY and CDR2 is FQNENV. CDR3 length: 15 amino acids. The chain's CDR3 is CASSQLTGLNYGYTF. CDR3 nucleotides: TGTGCCAGCAGCCAATTGACAGGACTTAACTATGGCTACACCTTC.

The chain uses TRBV18 and TRBJ1-5, with D unclear. This CDR3 spans 16 amino acids. V gave up 4 bases and J gave up 3 bases, with 16 bases separating them. CDR1 and CDR2 from the germline V gene are KGHSH and LQKENI. This CDR3 reads CASSLGIVTPNQPQHF. In DNA form, the CDR3 reads TGTGCCAGCTCACTCGGGATAGTGACCCCCAATCAGCCCCAGCATTTT.

The V and J genes are TRBV11-2 and TRBJ1-3, with D hard to call. CDR1 and CDR2 (germline): SGHAT, FQNNGV. Trimming took 3 bases from V and 0 from J, leaving 6 bases between them. The CDR3 length is 14 residues. The CDR3 sequence is CASSFSASGNTIYF. CDR3 sequence (DNA): TGTGCCAGCAGCTTCAGTGCCTCTGGAAACACCATATATTTT. Together with reference TRBV11-2 and TRBJ1-3, the CDR3 gives the full variable domain: EAGVAQSPRYKIIEKRQSVAFWCNPISGHATLYWYQQILGQGPKLLIQFQNNGVVDDSQLPKDRFSAERLKGVDSTLKIQPAKLEDSAVYLCASSFSASGNTIYFGEGSWLTVV.

The V call is TRBV7-8, the J call TRBJ2-5, with 9 positions matching TRBD2. Germline V gene data show CDR1 as SGHVS and CDR2 as FQNEAQ. Unmatched junction bases numbered 8, after V lost 1 base and J lost 5 bases. This CDR3 contains 16 residues. The CDR3 sequence is CASSLVGGGAWETQYF. CDR3 DNA sequence: TGTGCCAGCAGCTTAGTCGGCGGGGGGGCCTGGGAGACCCAGTACTTC.

CDR3 DNA sequence: TGTGCCAGCAGCTCGGGACAGGGGTTCAGCACAGATACGCAGTATTTT. The encoded protein is CASSSGQGFSTDTQYF. This rearrangement joins TRBV5-6 to TRBJ2-3, with 10 nucleotides matching TRBD1. The CDR3 is 16 amino acids. V shed 3 bases, J shed 0 bases, and the junction held 4 bases outside the gene matches. Looked up from germline, CDR1 is SGHDT and CDR2 is YYEEEE.

This clone was picked up many times. The chain is built from TRBV7-2 and TRBJ2-7, with TRBD1 as a possible D gene (5 bases). The CDR3 covers 14 residues. Germline V gene sequence: CDR1 SGHTA, CDR2 FQGNSA. Trimming cost V 4 bases and J 2 bases, with 12 bases left between them. Written as DNA, the CDR3 is TGTGCCAGCAGCTGGGGCAGAAGTACCTACGAGCAGTACTTC. This codes for CASSWGRSTYEQYF. The full variable domain, completed using reference TRBV7-2 and TRBJ2-7, is GAGVSQSPSNKVTEKGKDVELRCDPISGHTALYWYRQSLGQGLEFLIYFQGNSAPDKSGLPSDRFSAERTGGSVSTLTIQRTQQEDSAVYLCASSWGRSTYEQYFGPGTRLTVT.

The V gene is TRBV15, the J gene TRBJ1-2; TRBD1 might be the D (5 bases). Trimming removed 1 base at V and 4 bases at J, with 7 bases between. This CDR3 comprises 13 residues. The V gene's germline CDR1 is LNHNV and CDR2 YYDKDF (reference sequence). This CDR3 reads CATSRADTYGYTF. The CDR3 DNA follows: TGTGCCACCAGCAGAGCGGACACCTATGGCTACACCTTC.

The chain carries TRBV6-1 and TRBJ1-2; possible D gene TRBD1, 6 bases. The germline V gene encodes CDR1 MNHNS and CDR2 SASEGT. Trimming removed 2 bases from V and 2 bases from J, with 12 bases in between. There are 15 residues in the CDR3. The CDR3 region is CASSESLDRNYGYTF. The DNA for the CDR3 is TGTGCCAGCAGTGAATCTTTGGACAGAAACTATGGCTACACCTTC.

The chain uses TRBV4-2 and TRBJ2-1, with 8 bases identical to TRBD1. The CDR3 totals 13 residues. Germline V lookup: CDR1 LGHNA, CDR2 YNFKEQ. Trimming took 2 bases from V and 9 from J; bases not matched to a gene: 3. CDR3 nucleotide sequence: TGTGCCAGCAGCCAAAAAACAGGGGGTGAGCAGTTCTTC. Its protein is CASSQKTGGEQFF.

The V call is TRBV2, the J call TRBJ1-1; D is unclear. CDR3 length equals 11 residues. Germline lookup yields CDR1 SNHLY and CDR2 FYNNEI. V lost 6 bases and J 9 bases, leaving 11 bases between the germline ends. CDR3 in amino acids: CASRVLTQAFF. CDR3 nucleotides: TGTGCCAGCAGGGTACTAACCCAAGCTTTCTTT.

The chain uses TRBV10-3 and TRBJ1-1, with 8 bases matching TRBD1. V lost 3 bases and J lost 4; bases outside the gene matches: 4. The germline CDR1 and CDR2 sequences are ENHRY and SYGVKD. This CDR3 comprises 14 residues. DNA for the CDR3: TGTGCCATCAGTGAAAACACAGGGGGCACTGAAGCTTTCTTT. As protein: CAISENTGGTEAFF.

The chain uses TRBV5-1 and TRBJ1-2; 8 nucleotides agree with TRBD1. The germline gives CDR1 SGHRS, CDR2 YFSETQ. J was trimmed by 0 bases and V by 5 bases; bases with no gene match: 3. This CDR3 comprises 14 residues. CDR3 amino acids: CASRRDRSNYGYTF. DNA of the CDR3: TGCGCCAGCAGGCGGGACAGGTCTAACTATGGCTACACCTTC.